Listed below are T cell receptor beta chains from one sample, sequenced in a study of molecular identifiers for immune sequencing clone quantification. TCRdb reanalysed the PCR reads using MiXCR and keeps one entry per CDR3 protein. The sample has fewer than 350,000 distinct CDR3 sequences; about a fifth are singletons. Sequencing was done on a sample of naive CD8+ T cells from blood, with Jurkat cell RNA spiked in. These receptors originate from a human donor in good health. Some libraries in this study had Jurkat cell RNA spiked in. Both conserved end residues are part of each CDR3. A D gene is named only where the DNA matches it firmly. Size tells how often a clone was seen (once, few, many) or the class of an expanded clone, and some rows leave it out.

size	V	D	J	CDR3	DNA
many	TRBV6-5	-	TRBJ1-2	CASSYSKGGYGYTF	TGTGCCAGCAGTTACTCGAAGGGGGGCTATGGCTACACCTTC
many	TRBV29-1	-	TRBJ2-1	CSAQPRGRNEQFF	TGCAGCGCCCAGCCCCGAGGCCGCAATGAGCAGTTCTTC
many	TRBV24-1	-	TRBJ2-1	CATNTGSNEQFF	TGTGCCACCAACACAGGGTCTAATGAGCAGTTCTTC
many	TRBV7-8	TRBD1	TRBJ2-7	CASSSPPGQSVEQYF	TGTGCCAGCAGCTCGCCCCCGGGACAGTCGGTCGAGCAGTACTTC
many	TRBV29-1	-	TRBJ2-5	CSVEKNQETQYF	TGCAGCGTTGAAAAAAATCAAGAGACCCAGTACTTC
many	TRBV4-3	-	TRBJ2-1	CASSQVWQGKEREQFF	TGCGCCAGCAGCCAAGTCTGGCAGGGAAAAGAAAGAGAGCAGTTCTTC
few	TRBV4-1	-	TRBJ1-5	CASSQDGPPGDTQHF	TGCGCCAGCAGCCAAGATGGGCCCCCCGGGGATACGCAGCATTTT
-	TRBV19	TRBD1	TRBJ2-1	CASSIVSRGFYNERFF	TGTGCCAGTAGTATAGTTTCCAGGGGGTTTTACAATGAGCGGTTCTTC
many	TRBV13	TRBD2	TRBJ2-3	CASSPQTSGSSSTDTQYF	TGTGCCAGCAGCCCCCAGACTAGCGGGAGCTCCAGCACAGATACGCAGTATTTT
once	TRBV6-5	-	TRBJ2-2	CASSCSSRRDGELFF	TGTGCCAGCAGTTGCTCATCTAGGCGGGACGGGGAGCTGTTTTTT
many	TRBV4-1	-	TRBJ2-5	CASSQTGLETQYF	TGCGCCAGCAGCCAAACAGGGTTAGAGACCCAGTACTTC
many	TRBV5-1	-	TRBJ2-7	CASSFGQSSYEQYF	TGCGCCAGCAGCTTCGGACAGAGCTCCTACGAGCAGTACTTC
-	TRBV20-1	-	TRBJ2-5	CSTRDQLETQYF	TGCAGTACTAGAGATCAATTGGAGACCCAGTACTTC
-	TRBV6-2/TRBV6-3	-	TRBJ2-7	CACSISSYEQYF	TGTGCCTGCAGCATTAGCTCCTACGAGCAGTACTTC